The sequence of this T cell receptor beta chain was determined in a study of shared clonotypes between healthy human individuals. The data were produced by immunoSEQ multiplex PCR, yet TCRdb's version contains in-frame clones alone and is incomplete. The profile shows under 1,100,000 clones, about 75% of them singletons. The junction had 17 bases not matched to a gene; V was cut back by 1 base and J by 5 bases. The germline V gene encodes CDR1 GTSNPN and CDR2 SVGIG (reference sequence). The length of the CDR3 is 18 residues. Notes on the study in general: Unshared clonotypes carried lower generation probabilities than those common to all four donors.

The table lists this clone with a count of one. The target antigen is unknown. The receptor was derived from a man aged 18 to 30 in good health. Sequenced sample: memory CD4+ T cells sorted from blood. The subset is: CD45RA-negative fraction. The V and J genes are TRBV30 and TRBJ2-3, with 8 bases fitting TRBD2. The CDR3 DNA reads TGTGCCTGGAGTGCAACTACCCTAAAGCGGGGGAGTGGAGATACGCAGTATTTT. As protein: CAWSATTLKRGSGDTQYF.